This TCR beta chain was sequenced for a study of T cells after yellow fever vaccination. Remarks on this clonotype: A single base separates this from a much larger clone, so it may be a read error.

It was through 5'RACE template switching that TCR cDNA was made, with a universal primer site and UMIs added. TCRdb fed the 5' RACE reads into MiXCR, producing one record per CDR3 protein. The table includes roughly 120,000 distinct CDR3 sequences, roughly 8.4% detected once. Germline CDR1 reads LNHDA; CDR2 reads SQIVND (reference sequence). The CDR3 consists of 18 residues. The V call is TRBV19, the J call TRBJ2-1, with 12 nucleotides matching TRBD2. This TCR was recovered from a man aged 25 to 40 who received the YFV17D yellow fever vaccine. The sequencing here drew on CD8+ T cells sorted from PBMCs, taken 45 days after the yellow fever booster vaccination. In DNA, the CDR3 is TGTGCCAGTAGTATGCCTAGCGGGAGGGAAAGCTCCTACAATGAGCATTTCTTC. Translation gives CASSMPSGRESSYNEHFF.